Reported below is one TCR beta chain. The antigen is undetermined. A multiplex PCR was run with 60 Vbeta primers and 13 Jbeta primers. This table comes from immunoSEQ multiplex PCR, and its TCRdb copy is limited to in-frame clones, with some not included. This table has approximately 150,000 clones, just over 65% appearing once. This CDR3 region has 14 residues. Trimming pared 2 bases from V and 1 base from J, leaving 9 bases between. CDR1 SGDLS and CDR2 YYNGEE come from the germline V gene. This sample was included in a study of cytomegalovirus exposure and HLA in healthy donors. Regarding the study as a whole: Highly shared variants forming one cluster were likely a sequencing artifact. The authors later found TCR association rates varying by HLA locus, with DRB1 most and HLA-C fewest. Through in vitro validation, three CMV-associated chains were shown to be specific for CMV antigens.

The gene calls are TRBV9 and TRBJ2-5; D is ambiguous. Sequencing input: PBMCs. The clonotype comes from a woman aged 55 to 70 in good health and CMV-seronegative. CDR3 sequence (DNA): TGTGCCAGCAGCGTCTCTAACGGCCAAGAGACCCAGTACTTC. Residues: CASSVSNGQETQYF.